One and the same sample provided the 9 T cell receptor beta chains below, sequenced in a study of T cells in women clearing cervical HPV infection. Produced via immunoSEQ multiplex PCR; TCRdb's table is partial and in-frame only. The sample table includes almost 20,000 clones. Input material: blood buffy coat. All receptors derive from a woman between 18 and 70 years old with a cervical HPV16 infection that either progressed to CIN3+ or cleared (not recorded which).

As regards this clone: The read stops 3 residues short of the end of the CDR3; the missing end is completed from the germline J gene. The J gene is TRBJ2-1, the V gene TRBV5-4, with a weak D call TRBD2 (7 bases). V was cut by 2 bases and J by 9 bases, with 15 bases left in between. CDR3 length: 14 amino acids. From germline, CDR1 is SGHNT and CDR2 YYREEE (reference sequence). Partial CDR3 DNA: TGTGCCAGCAGCTTTGGTGGGGGGGCGGGTGAG. Its protein is CASSFGGGAGE. The full CDR3 sequence reads CASSFGGGAGEQFF.

With regard to this clone: From the germline J gene comes the end of the CDR3, since the read stops 3 residues before it. The chain carries TRBV19 and TRBJ2-7; TRBD1 is a possible D gene (5 bases). Germline CDR1 and CDR2: LNHDA and SQIVND (reference sequence). Trimming removed 5 bases from V and 5 bases from J, with 19 bases in between. This CDR3 has 15 residues. The CDR3 is CASSDSPLGLNEQYF. The DNA read from the CDR3 is TGTGCCAGTAGTGACAGTCCTCTGGGTCTTAACGAG.

A word on this clone: Read coverage stops 3 residues before the CDR3 terminus; the germline J gene supplies the remainder. The chain links TRBV20-1 to TRBJ2-5, with TRBD2 identical over 11 bases. The CDR3 runs 14 residues. With 3 bases clipped from V and 5 bases from J, the junction kept 5 bases outside the gene matches. Germline V gene sequence: CDR1 DFQATT, CDR2 SNEGSKA (reference sequence). CDR3 in amino acids: CSASPSGGWETQYF. The covered CDR3 bases are TGCAGTGCTAGTCCTAGCGGGGGGTGGGAGACC.

Details on this clone: The read stops 3 residues short of the end of the CDR3; the missing end is completed from the germline J gene. This chain connects TRBV2 to TRBJ1-2; 7 nucleotides match TRBD1. Germline V gives CDR1 SNHLY, CDR2 FYNNEI. The CDR3 totals 14 residues. CDR3 DNA, as far as it was read: TGTGCCAGCAGTGAAGAGGGGGCTTTGGGGGGC. Translating it yields CASSEEGALGG. The whole CDR3 sequence is CASSEEGALGGYTF.

Details on this clone: The read ends 3 residues early relative to the CDR3; the germline J gene fills the gap. The chain uses TRBV5-1 and TRBJ1-4, with 7 bases aligning to TRBD1. J lost 1 base, V lost 3 bases, and 3 bases had no gene match. The CDR3 covers 15 residues. CDR1 is SGHRS, CDR2 YFSETQ, per germline. The CDR3 protein is CASSSYRGTNEKLFF. The sequenced part of the CDR3 DNA is TGCGCCAGCAGCTCCTACAGGGGAACTAATGAAAAA. The entire variable domain, with the rest obtained from reference TRBV5-1 and TRBJ1-4, is as follows: KAGVTQTPRYLIKTRGQQVTLSCSPISGHRSVSWYQQTPGQGLQFLFEYFSETQRNKGNFPGRFSGRQFSNSRSEMNVSTLELGDSALYLCASSSYRGTNEKLFFGSGTQLSVL.

For this clone: The read terminates 3 residues ahead of where the CDR3 ends, so the germline J gene completes it. The V gene is TRBV30, the J gene TRBJ2-3; 7 nucleotides match TRBD1. The CDR3 runs 15 residues. V trimming: 3 bases; J trimming: 5 bases; junction bases outside the gene matches: 11. CDR1 is GTSNPN and CDR2 is SVGIG in the germline V gene (reference sequence). The CDR3 DNA, read in part, is TGTGCCTGGAGCCGGGACAGATACCTAGAAGATACG. Protein sequence: CAWSRDRYLEDT. The full-length CDR3 reads as CAWSRDRYLEDTQYF.

Points on this clone: The read ends 3 residues before the CDR3 terminus; that terminus is restored from the germline J gene. The chain has TRBV30 and TRBJ1-2; 12 nucleotides match TRBD1. This CDR3 comprises 15 residues. CDR1 and CDR2 from the germline V gene are GTSNPN and SVGIG (reference sequence). The CDR3 sequence is CARKTPGQGAWGYTF. Incomplete CDR3 DNA: TGTGCCCGAAAAACTCCGGGACAGGGGGCCTGGGGC. The full variable domain, its missing parts supplied by reference TRBV30 and TRBJ1-2, is SQTIHQWPATLVQPVGSPLSLECTVEGTSNPNLYWYRQAAGRGLQLLFYSVGIGQISSEVPQNLSASRPQDRQFILSSKKLLLSDSGFYLCARKTPGQGAWGYTFGSGTRLTVV.

About this clone: The CDR3 goes on 3 residues after the read ends, and that part is filled in from the germline J gene. The rearrangement links TRBV20-1 to TRBJ2-3; the match to TRBD2 covers 11 bases. Germline V CDR1 and CDR2: DFQATT, SNEGSKA (reference sequence). The V segment lost 1 base and the J segment 1 base; nucleotides outside the gene matches: 7. This CDR3 contains 17 residues. The DNA read from the CDR3 is TGCAGTGCTAGAGCTAGCGGGGGGTTCGGGGGCACAGATACG. It specifies CSARASGGFGGTDT. The whole CDR3 protein reads CSARASGGFGGTDTQYF.

Comment on this clone: The CDR3 end lies 3 residues beyond the end of the read and is filled in from the germline J gene. V gene TRBV2 combines with J gene TRBJ1-5; maybe TRBD1 (6 bases). Trimming pared 3 bases from V and 5 bases from J, leaving 11 bases between. Germline V gives CDR1 SNHLY, CDR2 FYNNEI. CDR3 size: 14 residues. The CDR3 is CASSEGQDYQPQHF. Partial CDR3 DNA: TGTGCCAGCAGTGAGGGACAAGACTATCAGCCC.